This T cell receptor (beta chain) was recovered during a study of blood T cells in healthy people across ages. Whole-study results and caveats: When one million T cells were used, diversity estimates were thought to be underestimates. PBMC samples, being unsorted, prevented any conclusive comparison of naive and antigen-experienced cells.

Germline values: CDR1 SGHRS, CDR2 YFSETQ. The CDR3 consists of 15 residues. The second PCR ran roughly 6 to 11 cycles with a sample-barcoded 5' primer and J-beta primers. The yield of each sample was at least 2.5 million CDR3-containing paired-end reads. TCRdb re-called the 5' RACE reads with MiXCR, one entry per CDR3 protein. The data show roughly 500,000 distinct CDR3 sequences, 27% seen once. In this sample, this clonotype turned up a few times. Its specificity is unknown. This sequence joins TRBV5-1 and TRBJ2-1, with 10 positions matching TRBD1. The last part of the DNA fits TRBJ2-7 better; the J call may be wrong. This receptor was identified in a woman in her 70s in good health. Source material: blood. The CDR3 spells CASSLAGQGTGEQYF. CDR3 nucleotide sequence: TGCGCCAGCAGCTTGGCGGGACAGGGGACGGGTGAGCAGTACTTC.